These T cell receptor beta chains were read from a single sample in a study of blood T cell repertoires in COVID-19. Some clones are missing from TCRdb's copy, which holds only in-frame ones; the method was immunoSEQ multiplex PCR. The table shows 150,000 to 200,000 clones, with about 90% occurring only once. The specimen was peripheral blood. Source of these receptors: a man aged 35 to 55 with active or convalescent COVID-19. CDR3s include the opening cysteine and the closing phenylalanine or tryptophan. The D gene is left open where the match is weak. A row's size may be missing; if present it is once, few, many or a size class.

TRBJ1-5	TRBV30	NA	NA	CAWSVEGDQPQHF	TGTGCCTGGAGTGTCGAAGGGGATCAGCCCCAGCATTTT
TRBJ2-1	TRBV30	TRBD2	NA	CAWSSGLAPYNEQFF	TGTGCCTGGAGCTCAGGACTAGCCCCCTACAATGAGCAGTTCTTC
TRBJ2-3	TRBV5-1	NA	NA	CASSLVAGEDTQYF	TGCGCCAGCAGCTTGGTCGCAGGGGAGGATACGCAGTATTTT
TRBJ1-2	TRBV29-1	NA	NA	CSVGEGTYGYTF	TGCAGCGTTGGGGAGGGCACCTATGGCTACACCTTC
TRBJ1-3	TRBV25-1	NA	NA	CASSETFTIYF	TGTGCCAGCAGTGAGACTTTCACCATATATTTT
TRBJ1-1	TRBV30	NA	NA	CAWSGQLNTEAFF	TGTGCCTGGAGTGGCCAGTTAAACACTGAAGCTTTCTTT
TRBJ1-4	TRBV7-7	TRBD1	NA	CASSVGQGGEKLFF	TGTGCTAGCAGCGTTGGACAGGGTGGTGAAAAACTGTTTTTT
TRBJ2-2	TRBV5-1	TRBD1	few	CASSSDRGGTGELFF	TGCGCCAGCAGCTCTGACAGGGGTGGCACCGGGGAGCTGTTTTTT
TRBJ1-2	TRBV28	NA	NA	CASSGTGRSNYGYTF	TGTGCCAGCAGCGGCACAGGGCGATCTAACTATGGCTACACCTTC
TRBJ2-7	TRBV18	TRBD1	NA	CASSQGTVDYEQYF	TGTGCCAGCTCACAGGGGACAGTTGACTACGAGCAGTACTTC
TRBJ2-2	TRBV6-2/TRBV6-3	TRBD2	few	CASSYSTWASGVNTGELFF	TGTGCCAGCAGTTATTCGACCTGGGCTAGCGGGGTGAACACCGGGGAGCTGTTTTTT
TRBJ1-2	TRBV18	NA	NA	CASSDNTGPNYGYTF	TGTGCCAGCTCAGATAACACAGGGCCGAACTATGGCTACACCTTC
TRBJ1-1	TRBV18	TRBD1	NA	CASSPDRDTEAFF	TGTGCCAGCTCACCTGACAGGGACACTGAAGCTTTCTTT
TRBJ2-3	TRBV7-9	NA	NA	CASSSSLGPQDTQYF	TGTGCCAGCAGCTCCTCACTAGGGCCACAAGATACGCAGTATTTT
TRBJ2-3	TRBV24-1	TRBD2	NA	CATSDSAGGTDTQYF	TGTGCCACCAGTGATTCCGCGGGGGGCACAGATACGCAGTATTTT
TRBJ2-7	TRBV28	TRBD2	NA	CASSREGEQYF	TGTGCCAGCAGTCGGGAGGGCGAGCAGTACTTC
TRBJ1-6	TRBV6-2/TRBV6-3	NA	NA	CASSAGYSPLHF	TGTGCCAGCAGCGCAGGGTACTCACCCCTCCACTTT
TRBJ1-2	TRBV5-1	TRBD1	NA	CASSSTGAGGYTF	TGCGCCAGCAGCTCGACAGGGGCTGGTGGCTACACCTTC
TRBJ2-3	TRBV28	NA	NA	CASSFPGDTQYF	TGTGCCAGCAGTTTCCCCGGTGATACGCAGTATTTT
TRBJ1-1	TRBV6-2/TRBV6-3	TRBD1	NA	CASSYEVGGADTEAFF	TGTGCCAGCAGTTACGAGGTAGGGGGCGCCGACACTGAAGCTTTCTTT
TRBJ2-5	TRBV10-1	NA	NA	CASSESGSETQYF	TGCGCCAGCAGTGAGTCGGGCAGTGAGACCCAGTACTTC
TRBJ2-1	TRBV21-1	NA	NA	CASRPEASGRPAYNEQFF	TGTGCCAGCCGTCCCGAAGCTAGCGGGCGTCCTGCCTACAATGAGCAGTTCTTC
TRBJ2-7	TRBV10-3	TRBD1	NA	CAISVGDRGHEQYF	TGTGCCATCAGTGTGGGGGACAGGGGGCACGAGCAGTACTTC
TRBJ1-1	TRBV5-1	TRBD1	few	CASSSSTGAAKTEAFF	TGCGCCAGCAGCTCTTCAACAGGGGCGGCGAAGACTGAAGCTTTCTTT
TRBJ1-1	TRBV15	TRBD1	NA	CATSRETGGFEAFF	TGTGCCACCAGCAGAGAAACAGGGGGCTTTGAAGCTTTCTTT
TRBJ1-5	TRBV11-2	NA	NA	CASSLYSNQPQHF	TGTGCCAGCAGCCTTTATAGCAATCAGCCCCAGCATTTT
TRBJ2-4	TRBV11-2	NA	NA	CASSTRRGGDIQYF	TGTGCCAGCAGCACCCGCCGGGGCGGGGACATTCAGTACTTC
TRBJ1-1	TRBV12-3/TRBV12-4	NA	NA	CASNTGLNTEAFF	TGTGCCAGCAATACGGGGTTGAACACTGAAGCTTTCTTT
TRBJ2-6	TRBV7-6	NA	NA	CASSPQYGANVLTF	TGTGCCAGCAGCCCGCAGTATGGGGCCAACGTCCTGACTTTC
TRBJ1-2	TRBV7-9	NA	NA	CASSLDGYGYTF	TGTGCCAGCAGCTTAGACGGCTATGGCTACACCTTC
TRBJ2-1	TRBV18	NA	NA	CASSQGRNEQFF	TGTGCCAGCTCACAGGGGCGGAATGAGCAGTTCTTC
TRBJ1-4	TRBV4-1	NA	NA	CASSHQDGVGEKLFF	TGCGCCAGCAGCCACCAGGACGGGGTTGGTGAAAAACTGTTTTTT
TRBJ1-5	TRBV6-5	TRBD1	NA	CATSTGFSNQPQHF	TGTGCCACATCGACAGGGTTCAGCAATCAGCCCCAGCATTTT
TRBJ2-4	TRBV4-1	NA	NA	CASSLSWGLEGVATKNIQYF	TGCGCCAGCAGCCTCTCTTGGGGCCTAGAAGGGGTGGCAACCAAAAACATTCAGTACTTC
TRBJ1-6	TRBV5-1	NA	NA	CASSSGGGEPLHF	TGCGCCAGCAGCTCCGGTGGGGGCGAACCCCTCCACTTT
TRBJ1-2	TRBV25-1	NA	NA	CASSGGFLSSSYGYTF	TGTGCCAGCAGTGGCGGGTTCTTATCCTCCTCCTATGGCTACACCTTC
TRBJ2-2	TRBV7-3	NA	NA	CASSLSGGTGELFF	TGTGCCAGCAGCTTGTCCGGGGGCACCGGGGAGCTGTTTTTT
TRBJ1-6	TRBV2	TRBD1	NA	CASLGQVDSPLHF	TGTGCCAGCTTGGGACAGGTCGATTCACCCCTCCACTTT
TRBJ1-2	TRBV20-1	NA	few	CSASPFGQPNIYGYTF	TGCAGTGCTAGTCCTTTTGGACAGCCTAACATCTATGGCTACACCTTC
TRBJ1-1	TRBV5-1	TRBD1	once	CASSLTGEVGEAFF	TGCGCCAGCAGCTTGACAGGGGAGGTAGGGGAAGCTTTCTTT
TRBJ2-5	TRBV11-3	NA	NA	CASSSGFSGGGYQETQYF	TGTGCCAGCAGCTCCGGTTTCTCTGGCGGGGGCTACCAAGAGACCCAGTACTTC